This T cell receptor (beta chain) comes out of a study of T cells expressing NK-cell markers (dated by TCRdb to between 2020 and 2021). Describing the broader study: TCR beta-chain repertoires were profiled in sorted CD3+CD56+NKG2C+, CD3+CD56+NKG2C- and CD3+CD56-NKG2C+ T-cell subsets from about 8 donors. Among the eight sequenced donors, seven were HCMV-seropositive and one was HCMV-seronegative. Randomly selected healthy volunteers, three men and five women, were used as the eight sequenced donors. The libraries were sequenced on Illumina HiSeq 2000/2500, MiSeq or NextSeq, producing 2 x 150 bp reads.

Beyond this particular receptor, the publication reports: Whether the expanded NKG2C-expressing T cell clones were specific for HCMV antigens remained unclear. In 5 to 7 donors, the dominant CD3+CD56+NKG2C+ clonotypes ranked among the top 10 CD8+ clonotypes, making up roughly 1.0-7.0% of CD8+ T cells. Those dominant clonotypes were again the most abundant among CD3+CD56-NKG2C+ cells in several donors, at roughly 25-65%.

A commercial ELISA kit detecting HCMV-specific IgG in serum was used to determine HCMV serostatus. Peripheral blood mononuclear cells were isolated from blood by Ficoll density gradient centrifugation. Details on this clonotype: Its antigen target is currently unknown.

Sequencing was performed on an Illumina HiSeq 2000. 5'RACE template switching, by which a universal primer site and unique molecular identifiers were added, was used to make TCR beta cDNA libraries. cDNA synthesis was primed from the TCR beta constant segment, followed by two successive PCR amplification steps. The original pipeline was this. Reads were demultiplexed and grouped by UMI with MIGEC, and clonotypes were assembled and quantified with MiTCR. To exclude erroneous sequences, any TCR cDNA sequence not supported by at least two reads was discarded. Downstream repertoire analysis used the tcR package, and clonotypes were matched across fractions by CDR3 nucleotide sequence plus V segment. VDJmatch was used to annotate antigen specificity against VDJdb, with one amino acid substitution in CDR3 allowed. TCRdb reprocessed the sequencing reads and holds a single record per CDR3 protein sequence, with no DNA. None of the V and J calls come from the authors' own analysis; TCRdb made them. For this sample, the table gives about 550,000 distinct CDR3 sequences. Approximately 4% of the sample is in the top ten clones.

The source material was blood T cells: a sorted CD56 or NKG2C T cell subset, CD4+ or CD8+ T cells, or bulk PBMC T cells (not recorded which). The receptor comes from a man between 18 and 35 years old in good health. Donor details come from another sample of the same person, matched by shared clones.

For the CDR3, the sequence is CASSPSGSQTYEQYF. The chain was built from TRBV9 and TRBJ2-7; absent DNA, TCRdb's TRBD1 call cannot be checked. The CDR3 starts with the cysteine, ends with the phenylalanine, and has 15 residues. No DNA sequence was recorded. Reading the germline V gene gives CDR1 SGDLS and CDR2 YYNGEE.